The clone carrying this T cell receptor (beta chain) was seen a few times. The antigen is unknown. The repertoire was sequenced with immunoSEQ multiplex PCR; TCRdb's copy has only in-frame clones and lacks some. The sample lists about 21,000 clones, approximately 69% occurring once. This sample stems from a study of PD-1 blockade in classical Hodgkin lymphoma. Study-wide results and caveats: Baseline diversity was lower in partial responders and progressors than complete responders.

Every single patient, without exception, relapsed after autologous stem cell transplantation, and brentuximab vedotin exposure varied. Each best response was a complete response, a partial response or progressive disease. Looked up from germline, CDR1 is SGDLS and CDR2 is YYNGEE. The CDR3 is 14 residues long. Trimming cost V 3 bases and J 4 bases; bases outside gene matches: 5. This rearrangement joins TRBV9 to TRBJ2-3; 7 positions agree with TRBD1. Sequencing used peripheral blood mononuclear cells (PBMCs), obtained at baseline. The source is a human donor with classical Hodgkin lymphoma. The CDR3 DNA follows: TGTGCCAGCAGCGCACAGGGGTCCCCAGATACGCAGTATTTT. This encodes CASSAQGSPDTQYF. Supplemented by reference TRBV9 and TRBJ2-3, the full variable domain reads DSGVTQTPKHLITATGQRVTLRCSPRSGDLSVYWYQQSLDQGLQFLIQYYNGEERAKGNILERFSAQQFPDLHSELNLSSLELGDSALYFCASSAQGSPDTQYFGPGTRLTVL.